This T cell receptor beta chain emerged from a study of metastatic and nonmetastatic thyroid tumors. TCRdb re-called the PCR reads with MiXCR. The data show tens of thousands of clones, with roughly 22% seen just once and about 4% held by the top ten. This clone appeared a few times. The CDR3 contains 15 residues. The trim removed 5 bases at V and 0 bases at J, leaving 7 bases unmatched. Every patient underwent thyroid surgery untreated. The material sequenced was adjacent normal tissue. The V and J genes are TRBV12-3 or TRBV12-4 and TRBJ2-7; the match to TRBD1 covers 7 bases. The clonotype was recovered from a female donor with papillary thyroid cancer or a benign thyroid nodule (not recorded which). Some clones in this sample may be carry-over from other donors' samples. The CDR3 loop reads CASSAPGDSSYEQYF. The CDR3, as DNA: TGTGCCAGCAGTGCCCCCGGGGACAGCTCCTACGAGCAGTACTTC.